Given below is one T cell receptor (beta chain) in context. No cognate antigen has been identified for it. The record has no base qualities; no much larger clone is one base away. This specimen comes from a study of blood T cell repertoires in COVID-19 (dated by TCRdb to 2020 to 2022). Regarding the complete study: Samples from collaborators originated in the United States, Italy and Spain and spanned both the acute and convalescent phases of COVID-19. The material from the prospective study consisted of cDNA or gDNA derived from T cells, B-cell-depleted T cells, or PBMCs. Subjects who had been exposed to COVID-19, were actively infected with it, or had recovered from it provided the deeply sampled blood TCRbeta repertoires that made up the dataset. The repertoires were released in a freely available public database intended as a resource for research on the immune response to SARS-CoV-2. Samples came from the ongoing ImmuneRACE study (first 160 participants) plus 1,254 subjects from 6 global collaborators. Nearly every sample came with metadata listing a de-identified subject ID, COVID-19 status, age in years and sex. Where HLA class I and class II types were available, the types were taken from metadata supplied by the sample provider, not from assay-based typing. Study-level results and caveats: The quantity of clinical and demographic metadata differed by source and by participant and was supplied without curation.

Samples from volunteer blood donors who had recovered from COVID-19 were contributed by a second Seattle source. Whole blood was collected in K2EDTA tubes by collaborating institutions according to the institutions' own protocols. For TCRbeta analysis, collaborator samples were shipped as frozen whole blood, as isolated PBMCs, or as DNA extracted from either sample type. TCRbeta CDR3 regions were amplified from genomic DNA by means of the immunoSEQ Assay, a bias-controlled multiplex PCR. In the original analysis: The number of nucleated cells in each sample was estimated from the amplification of reference gene primers within the assay. Sequence reads were collapsed and filtered to measure the absolute abundance of every unique TCRbeta CDR3 rearrangement. For each sample, productive Simpson clonality was calculated as the square root of Simpson's diversity index across productive rearrangements. Sourced from immuneACCESS, this table was stored by TCRdb with only in-frame sequences that have V and J called. A share of the clones is absent; for the studies checked, an unresolved V gene accounts for under half, and the remainder has no known explanation. V and J calls and clone size are given by that table; D and trimming were obtained from the DNA. A total of some 150,000 clones appear in this sample, approximately 86% of them only once. Jointly, the top ten make up around 3.9% of the sample.

The V end loses 4 bases and the J end loses 5 bases, and a stretch of 10 bases separates them. In the germline V gene, CDR1 corresponds to SGHTS and CDR2 to YDEGEE. The CDR3, from cysteine to phenylalanine, totals 13 residues. Here the CDR3 DNA is all that survives: 39 bases in frame from base 1. Sequencing used peripheral blood. This sequence originates from a woman aged 60 to 75 who had recovered from COVID-19. Rearrangement joined TRBV5-8 to TRBJ1-5, with the D gene not clear enough to name. The CDR3 region: CASSPERDQPQHF. The sequenced DNA is TGTGCCAGCAGCCCCGAGAGGGATCAGCCCCAGCATTTT.